The rows below give T cell receptor beta chains drawn from one sample of a study of shared clonotypes between healthy human individuals. The table came from immunoSEQ multiplex PCR; TCRdb's copy has only in-frame clones and leaves some out. The table has about 2.4 million clones, roughly 93% seen once. Sequencing was carried out using naive CD4+ T cells from PBMCs. Receptors were obtained from a man younger than 30 in good health. Some clones in this sample may be carry-over from other donors' samples. The CDR3 runs from the conserved cysteine through the conserved F or W. D genes are given only for firm matches. A clone size is listed for some rows: how often the clone was seen (once, few, many), or a class if it is expanded.

j_gene: TRBJ2-5
abundance: once
d_gene: .
v_gene: TRBV9
CDR3aa: CASSVSREETQYF
CDR3nt: TGTGCCAGCAGCGTCTCTAGGGAAGAGACCCAGTACTTC

j_gene: TRBJ1-1
abundance: .
d_gene: .
v_gene: TRBV28
CDR3aa: CASSLVRANTEAFF
CDR3nt: TGTGCCAGCAGTTTGGTGAGGGCTAACACTGAAGCTTTCTTT

j_gene: TRBJ1-2
abundance: .
d_gene: .
v_gene: TRBV6-5
CDR3aa: CASSSGGVGGYTF
CDR3nt: TGTGCCAGCAGTTCCGGGGGGGTCGGCGGCTACACCTTC

j_gene: TRBJ1-3
abundance: .
d_gene: .
v_gene: TRBV9
CDR3aa: CASSANPGLAGNTIYF
CDR3nt: TGTGCCAGCAGCGCGAACCCAGGCTTAGCTGGAAACACCATATATTTT

j_gene: TRBJ2-3
abundance: .
d_gene: .
v_gene: TRBV11-2
CDR3aa: CASSLWVTDTQYF
CDR3nt: TGTGCCAGCAGCCTGTGGGTAACAGATACGCAGTATTTT

j_gene: TRBJ2-7
abundance: .
d_gene: .
v_gene: TRBV14
CDR3aa: CASSQGHEQYF
CDR3nt: TGTGCCAGCAGCCAAGGGCACGAGCAGTACTTC

j_gene: TRBJ2-1
abundance: .
d_gene: .
v_gene: TRBV18
CDR3aa: CASSPYRMNREFYNEQFF
CDR3nt: TGTGCCAGCTCACCATACAGGATGAACCGCGAATTTTACAATGAGCAGTTCTTC

j_gene: TRBJ2-3
abundance: .
d_gene: TRBD2
v_gene: TRBV7-3
CDR3aa: CASSLGTSGVGDTQYF
CDR3nt: TGTGCCAGCAGCTTAGGAACTAGCGGTGTAGGGGATACGCAGTATTTT

j_gene: TRBJ1-4
abundance: .
d_gene: .
v_gene: TRBV28
CDR3aa: CASTHSFGRKEKLFF
CDR3nt: TGTGCCAGCACCCATTCGTTCGGGCGCAAAGAAAAACTGTTTTTT

j_gene: TRBJ1-2
abundance: .
d_gene: .
v_gene: TRBV6-6
CDR3aa: CASSLGQNIYGYTF
CDR3nt: TGTGCCAGCAGCCTCGGACAGAACATCTATGGCTACACCTTC

j_gene: TRBJ2-7
abundance: .
d_gene: TRBD2
v_gene: TRBV2
CDR3aa: CASSGTSGRASYEQYF
CDR3nt: TGTGCCAGCAGTGGGACTAGCGGGAGGGCATCCTACGAGCAGTACTTC

j_gene: TRBJ1-1
abundance: .
d_gene: .
v_gene: TRBV11-2
CDR3aa: CASSYPTGLAEAFF
CDR3nt: TGTGCCAGCAGCTACCCGACAGGACTAGCTGAAGCTTTCTTT

j_gene: TRBJ2-1
abundance: .
d_gene: TRBD1
v_gene: TRBV15
CDR3aa: CATSQDRTGGEDEQFF
CDR3nt: TGTGCCACCAGCCAGGACCGGACAGGGGGCGAGGATGAGCAGTTCTTC

j_gene: TRBJ2-1
abundance: .
d_gene: .
v_gene: TRBV29-1
CDR3aa: CSVAPDNYNEQFF
CDR3nt: TGCAGCGTTGCCCCGGACAACTACAATGAGCAGTTCTTC

j_gene: TRBJ2-2
abundance: .
d_gene: .
v_gene: TRBV9
CDR3aa: CASSVVGSNTGELFF
CDR3nt: TGTGCCAGCAGCGTAGTAGGATCGAACACCGGGGAGCTGTTTTTT

j_gene: TRBJ1-4
abundance: .
d_gene: .
v_gene: TRBV30
CDR3aa: CAWSVHRPPEGKLFF
CDR3nt: TGTGCCTGGAGTGTACACCGCCCTCCCGAGGGAAAACTGTTTTTT

j_gene: TRBJ2-1
abundance: .
d_gene: .
v_gene: TRBV29-1
CDR3aa: CSVSIKGSYNEQFF
CDR3nt: TGCAGCGTTTCCATCAAGGGTTCCTACAATGAGCAGTTCTTC

j_gene: TRBJ2-1
abundance: .
d_gene: TRBD2
v_gene: TRBV10-3
CDR3aa: CAISDRTSGRASGNEQFF
CDR3nt: TGTGCCATCAGTGACCGTACTAGCGGGAGGGCCTCGGGCAATGAGCAGTTCTTC

j_gene: TRBJ1-2
abundance: .
d_gene: .
v_gene: TRBV19
CDR3aa: CASSSREGRSNYGYTF
CDR3nt: TGTGCCAGTAGTTCGAGAGAGGGGAGGTCTAACTATGGCTACACCTTC

j_gene: TRBJ2-7
abundance: .
d_gene: .
v_gene: TRBV30
CDR3aa: CAWRKAGRTYEQYF
CDR3nt: TGTGCCTGGAGGAAGGCGGGACGGACCTACGAGCAGTACTTC

j_gene: TRBJ1-5
abundance: few
d_gene: .
v_gene: TRBV2
CDR3aa: CASSGFFRDNQPQHF
CDR3nt: TGTGCCAGCAGTGGGTTTTTCAGGGACAATCAGCCCCAGCATTTT

j_gene: TRBJ2-7
abundance: .
d_gene: TRBD2
v_gene: TRBV4-1
CDR3aa: CASSQDLRAGGPGEQYF
CDR3nt: TGCGCCAGCAGCCAAGATCTTCGGGCGGGAGGGCCGGGAGAGCAGTACTTC

j_gene: TRBJ1-5
abundance: .
d_gene: .
v_gene: TRBV28
CDR3aa: CASTLRGQPQHF
CDR3nt: TGTGCCAGCACCCTCAGGGGTCAGCCCCAGCATTTT

j_gene: TRBJ2-1
abundance: .
d_gene: TRBD1
v_gene: TRBV9
CDR3aa: CASSVDGTGIYNEQFF
CDR3nt: TGTGCCAGCAGCGTAGACGGGACAGGGATATACAATGAGCAGTTCTTC

j_gene: TRBJ1-5
abundance: .
d_gene: .
v_gene: TRBV5-8
CDR3aa: CASHRMRDSQPQHF
CDR3nt: TGTGCCAGCCATAGGATGCGGGATAGTCAGCCCCAGCATTTT

j_gene: TRBJ2-1
abundance: .
d_gene: TRBD2
v_gene: TRBV15
CDR3aa: CATSREGLAGGPRSYNEQFF
CDR3nt: TGTGCCACCAGCAGAGAGGGACTAGCGGGAGGGCCTCGGTCCTACAATGAGCAGTTCTTC

j_gene: TRBJ2-7
abundance: .
d_gene: .
v_gene: TRBV27
CDR3aa: CASSLSSAVYEQYF
CDR3nt: TGTGCCAGCAGTTTATCGAGCGCGGTATACGAGCAGTACTTC

j_gene: TRBJ2-1
abundance: .
d_gene: .
v_gene: TRBV18
CDR3aa: CASSPRGLIGDEQFF
CDR3nt: TGTGCCAGCTCACCACGGGGTCTAATAGGGGATGAGCAGTTCTTC

j_gene: TRBJ2-3
abundance: .
d_gene: .
v_gene: TRBV27
CDR3aa: CASSFMRLGTDTQYF
CDR3nt: TGTGCCAGCAGTTTTATGCGGCTGGGCACAGATACGCAGTATTTT

j_gene: TRBJ2-3
abundance: .
d_gene: .
v_gene: TRBV2
CDR3aa: CASSDGVADTQYF
CDR3nt: TGTGCCAGCAGTGACGGAGTTGCAGATACGCAGTATTTT

j_gene: TRBJ2-7
abundance: .
d_gene: TRBD2
v_gene: TRBV9
CDR3aa: CASSAIAGGYEQYF
CDR3nt: TGTGCCAGCAGCGCAATAGCGGGAGGCTACGAGCAGTACTTC

j_gene: TRBJ1-4
abundance: .
d_gene: .
v_gene: TRBV14
CDR3aa: CASSQPPPRVSEKLFF
CDR3nt: TGTGCCAGCAGCCAGCCCCCCCCGAGGGTGAGTGAAAAACTGTTTTTT

j_gene: TRBJ1-5
abundance: .
d_gene: .
v_gene: TRBV6-1
CDR3aa: CASSGLGGAGGQPQHF
CDR3nt: TGTGCCAGCAGTGGCCTGGGGGGCGCCGGGGGTCAGCCCCAGCATTTT

j_gene: TRBJ2-2
abundance: .
d_gene: .
v_gene: TRBV4-3
CDR3aa: CASSPRGRGVAGELFF
CDR3nt: TGCGCCAGCAGCCCCCGGGGCAGGGGGGTCGCCGGGGAGCTGTTTTTT

j_gene: TRBJ2-3
abundance: .
d_gene: .
v_gene: TRBV5-1
CDR3aa: CASSWQAGAFTDTQYF
CDR3nt: TGCGCCAGCAGCTGGCAGGCGGGGGCTTTCACAGATACGCAGTATTTT

j_gene: TRBJ2-7
abundance: .
d_gene: .
v_gene: TRBV7-7
CDR3aa: CASIAWTSAAHEQYF
CDR3nt: TGTGCCAGCATAGCCTGGACCTCAGCCGCTCACGAGCAGTACTTC

j_gene: TRBJ2-7
abundance: once
d_gene: TRBD2
v_gene: TRBV7-2
CDR3aa: CASSFYWTSGSRVEQYF
CDR3nt: TGTGCCAGCAGCTTCTACTGGACTAGCGGGAGTCGGGTCGAGCAGTACTTC

j_gene: TRBJ2-5
abundance: .
d_gene: .
v_gene: TRBV7-2
CDR3aa: CASSLTLGGQETQYF
CDR3nt: TGTGCCAGCAGCTTAACTCTGGGGGGCCAAGAGACCCAGTACTTC

j_gene: TRBJ2-7
abundance: once
d_gene: .
v_gene: TRBV28
CDR3aa: CASNVGSYEQYF
CDR3nt: TGTGCCAGCAATGTCGGTTCCTACGAGCAGTACTTC

j_gene: TRBJ1-1
abundance: .
d_gene: .
v_gene: TRBV6-5
CDR3aa: CASTSVRGPPEAFF
CDR3nt: TGTGCCAGCACCTCCGTCCGGGGGCCCCCTGAAGCTTTCTTT

j_gene: TRBJ1-1
abundance: .
d_gene: TRBD1
v_gene: TRBV7-2
CDR3aa: CASSYRQGTEAFF
CDR3nt: TGTGCCAGCAGCTACCGACAGGGGACTGAAGCTTTCTTT

j_gene: TRBJ2-3
abundance: .
d_gene: .
v_gene: TRBV19
CDR3aa: CASSEGGADTQYF
CDR3nt: TGTGCCAGTAGTGAGGGTGGGGCAGATACGCAGTATTTT

j_gene: TRBJ1-1
abundance: .
d_gene: .
v_gene: TRBV7-8
CDR3aa: CASSRQENTEAFF
CDR3nt: TGTGCCAGCAGCAGACAGGAGAACACTGAAGCTTTCTTT

j_gene: TRBJ2-7
abundance: .
d_gene: .
v_gene: TRBV28
CDR3aa: CASRSGLYEQYF
CDR3nt: TGTGCCAGCAGGTCAGGGCTCTACGAGCAGTACTTC

j_gene: TRBJ1-1
abundance: .
d_gene: .
v_gene: TRBV5-6
CDR3aa: CASSFFGREQRSTEAFF
CDR3nt: TGTGCCAGCAGCTTTTTCGGTCGGGAACAGAGGAGCACTGAAGCTTTCTTT

j_gene: TRBJ1-2
abundance: .
d_gene: TRBD1
v_gene: TRBV7-3
CDR3aa: CASSRSTGEGYTF
CDR3nt: TGTGCCAGCAGCCGATCGACAGGGGAGGGCTACACCTTC

j_gene: TRBJ2-7
abundance: .
d_gene: .
v_gene: TRBV2
CDR3aa: CASSETYEQYF
CDR3nt: TGTGCCAGCAGCGAGACCTACGAGCAGTACTTC

j_gene: TRBJ2-6
abundance: .
d_gene: .
v_gene: TRBV28
CDR3aa: CASSFNRISAGANVLTF
CDR3nt: TGTGCCAGCAGTTTCAACAGGATCTCGGCTGGGGCCAACGTCCTGACTTTC

j_gene: TRBJ1-2
abundance: .
d_gene: .
v_gene: TRBV2
CDR3aa: CASSRDGANYGYTF
CDR3nt: TGTGCCAGCAGTAGGGACGGAGCTAACTATGGCTACACCTTC

j_gene: TRBJ2-2
abundance: .
d_gene: .
v_gene: TRBV27
CDR3aa: CASSWVPRAGELFF
CDR3nt: TGTGCCAGCAGTTGGGTCCCCCGGGCCGGGGAGCTGTTTTTT

j_gene: TRBJ1-5
abundance: few
d_gene: .
v_gene: TRBV28
CDR3aa: CASSLVVYSNQPQHF
CDR3nt: TGTGCCAGCAGTTTAGTGGTTTATAGCAATCAGCCCCAGCATTTT

j_gene: TRBJ2-7
abundance: .
d_gene: .
v_gene: TRBV19
CDR3aa: CASSQRDKSYEQYF
CDR3nt: TGTGCCAGTAGTCAACGGGACAAGTCCTACGAGCAGTACTTC

j_gene: TRBJ1-4
abundance: .
d_gene: .
v_gene: TRBV5-6
CDR3aa: CASSLAGSSGYEKLFF
CDR3nt: TGTGCCAGCAGCTTGGCCGGGTCGTCGGGGTATGAAAAACTGTTTTTT

j_gene: TRBJ1-5
abundance: .
d_gene: .
v_gene: TRBV2
CDR3aa: CASSEARQSNQPQHF
CDR3nt: TGTGCCAGCAGTGAAGCACGGCAGAGCAATCAGCCCCAGCATTTT

j_gene: TRBJ1-3
abundance: few
d_gene: .
v_gene: TRBV6-6
CDR3aa: CASRDLSGNTIYF
CDR3nt: TGTGCCAGCCGAGACCTCTCTGGAAACACCATATATTTT

j_gene: TRBJ2-6
abundance: .
d_gene: .
v_gene: TRBV5-4
CDR3aa: CASRGRGSGANVLTF
CDR3nt: TGTGCCAGCAGGGGCAGGGGTAGTGGGGCCAACGTCCTGACTTTC

j_gene: TRBJ1-4
abundance: .
d_gene: TRBD1
v_gene: TRBV7-9
CDR3aa: CASSQPKGATNEKLFF
CDR3nt: TGTGCCAGCAGCCAACCTAAGGGGGCGACTAATGAAAAACTGTTTTTT